The 30 T cell receptor beta chains given below trace back to one sample, sequenced in a study of blood T cell repertoires in COVID-19 (dated by TCRdb to about 2020). Preparation of the library involved the immunoSEQ multiplex PCR assay. The immuneACCESS repertoire file appears here via TCRdb, limited to in-frame rearrangements. These files lack a portion of the clones; in checked studies, under half of the deficit traces to unresolved V genes, and the cause of the others is not known. This sample lists some 86,000 clones; 65% to 85% were detected once. The top ten clones comprise 31% of the sample. Sequenced material: peripheral blood. Receptors were obtained from an elderly woman with active or convalescent COVID-19.

The rearrangement uses TRBV7-2 and TRBJ2-2, with 8 bases fitting TRBD2. Germline CDR1 SGHTA, CDR2 FQGNSA. This CDR3 has 17 amino acids. The ends lost 1 base at V and 2 bases at J; junction bases unmatched: 6. CDR3 loop: CASSLVGTRFNTGELFF. CDR3 nucleotides: TGTGCCAGCAGCTTAGTGGGGACTAGATTTAACACCGGGGAGCTGTTTTTT.

This chain uses TRBV5-1 with TRBJ2-7; D not resolved. In germline, CDR1 is SGHRS, CDR2 YFSETQ. This CDR3 comprises 13 residues. Trimming shortened V by 1 base and J by 6 bases, and 11 bases separated the two germline ends. The DNA of the CDR3 is TGCGCCAGCAGCTTGCCGACAAACCCCGAGCAGTACTTC. Translation gives CASSLPTNPEQYF.

This clone was picked up one time. J is TRBJ2-1 and V is TRBV2; no clear D. Germline loops: CDR1 SNHLY, CDR2 FYNNEI. The CDR3 totals 15 residues. The V and J ends lost 5 bases and 0 bases respectively, with 11 bases between them. The CDR3 nucleotides are TGTGCCAGCAGTATCGAGGAGAGCTCCTACAATGAGCAGTTCTTC. Amino acid sequence: CASSIEESSYNEQFF.

This clone showed up just a few times. The chain is built from TRBV4-1 and TRBJ1-5, with no clear D. Trimming removed 4 bases from V and 1 base from J, with 11 bases in between. The CDR3 contains 15 residues. CDR1 and CDR2 (germline): MGHRA, YSYEKL. The CDR3 region is CASSPQAGSNQPQHF. The CDR3 nucleotides are TGCGCCAGCAGCCCCCAGGCGGGGAGCAATCAGCCCCAGCATTTT.

This chain connects TRBV12-2 to TRBJ2-7; TRBD1 is the table's D call and was not checked against the DNA. TRBV12-2 is a documented pseudogene. The CDR3 contains 15 residues. CDR3 bases: TGTGCAAGTCGCCTCGACACAGGGACGTCCTACGAGCAGTACTTC. Its protein product is CASRLDTGTSYEQYF.

This clone appeared once. The chain recombines TRBV27 with TRBJ2-1; no reliable D call. The ends were cut back, 3 bases at V and 0 bases at J, with 12 bases in the middle. From germline, CDR1 is MNHEY and CDR2 SMNVEV (reference sequence). The CDR3 totals 16 residues. Here the CDR3 reads CASSLYGGSSYNEQFF. In DNA, the CDR3 is TGTGCCAGCAGTTTGTATGGCGGTAGCTCCTACAATGAGCAGTTCTTC.

The V gene is TRBV25-1, the J gene TRBJ1-1, with D possibly matching TRBD1 (6 bases). The CDR3 has 13 amino acids. V lost 7 bases and J lost 3, with 12 bases in between. Germline V CDR1 and CDR2: MGHDK, SYGVNS. The CDR3 DNA follows: TGTGCCAGCATCGGAACAGGGCACACTGAAGCTTTCTTT. Protein sequence: CASIGTGHTEAFF.

The table lists this clone with a count of one. This chain joins TRBV6-5 and TRBJ2-7; 11 bases agree with TRBD2. The CDR3 sequence is 13 residues long. J lost 3 bases, V lost 9 bases, and 4 bases had no gene match. The germline CDR1 and CDR2 sequences are MNHEY and SVGAGI. The CDR3 DNA sequence: TGTGCCAGTAGACTAGCGGGATTCTACGAGCAGTACTTC. Amino acids: CASRLAGFYEQYF.

The chain recombines TRBV7-3 with TRBJ1-2; the match to TRBD1 covers 9 bases. Germline trimming cut 6 bases from V and 2 bases from J; bases unmatched to any gene: 4. Germline V gene sequence: CDR1 SGHTA, CDR2 FQGTGA. The CDR3 is made up of 14 amino acids. The CDR3 DNA follows: TGTGCCAGCAGACCCGGACAGGGGAACTATGGCTACACCTTC. Its translation: CASRPGQGNYGYTF.

This clone has more than one count but fewer than ten. The V call is TRBV9, the J call TRBJ1-1, with D perhaps matching TRBD1 (6 bases). The V gene lost 0 bases and the J gene lost 2 bases, with 17 bases spanning the gap. The germline V gene encodes CDR1 SGDLS and CDR2 YYNGEE. The CDR3 consists of 17 residues. The CDR3 DNA follows: TGTGCCAGCAGCGTAGGGTTGGTTGGACAGAGAAACACTGAAGCTTTCTTT. It translates to CASSVGLVGQRNTEAFF.

This chain connects TRBV28 to TRBJ1-5; a possible D gene is TRBD1 (5 bases). Looked up from germline, CDR1 is MDHEN and CDR2 is SYDVKM. Trimming pared 8 bases from V and 3 bases from J, leaving 11 bases between. This CDR3 is 13 amino acids long. The CDR3 DNA sequence: TGTGCCAGCGGCAGGGCCTCCAATCAGCCCCAGCATTTT. Its protein is CASGRASNQPQHF.

This chain uses TRBV28 with TRBJ2-7; a possible D gene is TRBD2 (7 bases). Germline CDR1 is MDHEN and CDR2 is SYDVKM. With 6 bases removed from V and 2 bases from J, the gap between germline ends came to 17 bases. The CDR3 loop spans 15 amino acids. CDR3 region: CASRGGASGTYEQYF. CDR3 DNA: TGTGCCAGCAGGGGGGGGGCTAGCGGAACCTACGAGCAGTACTTC. Combining the CDR3 with reference TRBV28 and TRBJ2-7 gives the whole variable domain DVKVTQSSRYLVKRTGEKVFLECVQDMDHENMFWYRQDPGLGLRLIYFSYDVKMKEKGDIPEGYSVSREKKERFSLILESASTNQTSMYLCASRGGASGTYEQYFGPGTRLTVT.

The J gene is TRBJ2-2, the V gene TRBV9; no clear D gene. Trimming took 3 bases from V and 7 from J, leaving 16 bases between them. Per germline, CDR1 SGDLS and CDR2 YYNGEE. The length of the CDR3 is 15 residues. DNA of the CDR3: TGTGCCAGCAGCGCCCGAGAATCGGTCGGCGGGGAGCTGTTTTTT. Residues: CASSARESVGGELFF.

This chain uses TRBV4-1 with TRBJ1-1; possibly TRBD1 for D (5 bases). Trimming stripped 0 bases from V and 4 bases from J, with 12 bases between. The CDR3 extends over 15 amino acids. Per germline, CDR1 MGHRA and CDR2 YSYEKL. The CDR3 protein is CASSQDARGFTEAFF. CDR3 bases: TGCGCCAGCAGCCAAGATGCCCGGGGGTTCACTGAAGCTTTCTTT.

The rearrangement joins TRBV13 to TRBJ2-7; 11 bases match TRBD2. CDR3 length: 15 residues. Germline CDR1 reads PRHDT; CDR2 reads FYEKMQ (reference sequence). V shed 5 bases, J shed 2 bases, and the junction held 5 bases outside the gene matches. CDR3 DNA sequence: TGTGCCAGCAGCCCAACTAGCGGGAGTGCCTACGAGCAGTACTTC. Its translation: CASSPTSGSAYEQYF. Looking up the rest from reference TRBV13 and TRBJ2-7 gives the full variable domain: AAGVIQSPRHLIKEKRETATLKCYPIPRHDTVYWYQQGPGQDPQFLISFYEKMQSDKGSIPDRFSAQQFSDYHSELNMSSLELGDSALYFCASSPTSGSAYEQYFGPGTRLTVT.

This chain uses TRBV7-2 with TRBJ2-3; D is ambiguous. There are 14 residues in the CDR3. V was clipped by 3 bases and J by 0 bases, with 7 bases between them. Germline CDR1 and CDR2: SGHTA and FQGNSA. CDR3 amino acids: CASSFSQSTDTQYF. The CDR3 DNA is TGTGCCAGCAGCTTTTCCCAGAGCACAGATACGCAGTATTTT.

The chain employs TRBV6-6 and TRBJ1-2, with 8 nucleotides matching TRBD1. In germline, CDR1 is MNHNY, CDR2 SVGAGI (reference sequence). J was trimmed by 4 bases and V by 6 bases; bases with no gene match: 7. The CDR3 sequence is 14 residues long. The CDR3 bases are TGTGCCAGCAGATTCGACAGGGGCGGCTATGGCTACACCTTC. This gives the protein CASRFDRGGYGYTF.

The chain employs TRBV10-2 and TRBJ2-1, with D tentatively TRBD1 (6 bases). Trimming cost V 6 bases and J 2 bases, with 14 bases left between them. The CDR3 covers 15 residues. In germline, CDR1 is WSHSY, CDR2 SAAADI. The CDR3 loop reads CASRSGQQTYNEQFF. In DNA, the CDR3 is TGCGCCAGCAGGTCAGGACAGCAAACCTACAATGAGCAGTTCTTC.

The chain uses TRBV11-2 and TRBJ2-1, with 7 bases matching TRBD1. The length of the CDR3 is 16 residues. The V gene's germline CDR1 is SGHAT and CDR2 FQNNGV. Germline trimming cut 5 bases from V and 5 bases from J; bases unmatched to any gene: 12. The DNA of the CDR3 is TGTGCCAGCAGCGTCCGGTCCGGGACAGTTAACAATGAGCAGTTCTTC. This sequence encodes CASSVRSGTVNNEQFF.

The rearrangement uses TRBV9 and TRBJ1-1; D unresolved. The germline gives CDR1 SGDLS, CDR2 YYNGEE. The CDR3 covers 15 residues. Trimming shortened V by 0 bases and J by 4 bases, and 13 bases separated the two germline ends. The CDR3 is CASSVGALGGTEAFF. As DNA, the CDR3 is TGTGCCAGCAGCGTAGGTGCCCTCGGTGGCACTGAAGCTTTCTTT.

This rearrangement joins TRBV3-1 (or the pseudogene TRBV3-2) to TRBJ1-4, with TRBD1 identical over 7 bases. The CDR3 is 14 residues long. Germline V gene lookup returns CDR1 LGHDT and CDR2 YNNKEL (reference sequence). V was clipped by 4 bases and J by 5 bases; unmatched bases: 4. The CDR3 nucleotides read TGTGCCAGCAGCCGGGACAGCCAGAATGAAAAACTGTTTTTT. Its protein product is CASSRDSQNEKLFF.

The J gene is TRBJ2-3, the V gene TRBV5-4, with 8 positions matching TRBD1. Trimming took 6 bases from V and 3 from J; bases not matched to a gene: 9. The germline gives CDR1 SGHNT, CDR2 YYREEE (reference sequence). The CDR3 is 15 amino acids. As DNA, the CDR3 is TGTGCCAGCACCCAGAGGACAGGGTCGACAGATACGCAGTATTTT. This translates into CASTQRTGSTDTQYF.

The CDR3 DNA follows: TGTGCCTCGGGGAGGGTCTACACTGAAGCTTTCTTT. Protein: CASGRVYTEAFF. The genes are TRBV11-2 and TRBJ1-1; no firm D call. The CDR3 covers 12 residues. V lost 11 bases to trimming and J lost 3 bases, with 13 bases between them. CDR1 and CDR2 (germline): SGHAT, FQNNGV.

J is TRBJ2-7 and V is TRBV7-2, with D possibly matching TRBD2 (5 bases). Germline lookup yields CDR1 SGHTA and CDR2 FQGNSA. This CDR3 is 17 amino acids long. Trimming removed 5 bases from V and 3 bases from J, with 23 bases in between. The CDR3 is CASSARTLAQGGYEQYF. DNA for the CDR3: TGTGCCAGCAGCGCTCGAACCTTAGCCCAAGGAGGCTACGAGCAGTACTTC.

The genes are TRBV6-6 and TRBJ1-5; 8 nucleotides agree with TRBD1. Unmatched junction bases numbered 5, after V lost 2 bases and J lost 2 bases. The CDR3 totals 16 residues. CDR1 is MNHNY and CDR2 is SVGAGI in the germline V gene (reference sequence). The CDR3 protein is CASSYTMTGGNQPQHF. In DNA, the CDR3 is TGTGCCAGCAGTTACACAATGACAGGGGGCAATCAGCCCCAGCATTTT.

The chain joins TRBV28 to TRBJ2-3; D perhaps matches TRBD1 (6 bases). The germline V gene encodes CDR1 MDHEN and CDR2 SYDVKM. There are 12 residues in the CDR3. V gave up 6 bases and J gave up 9 bases, with 13 bases separating them. The CDR3 region has the DNA TGTGCCAGCAGATCCGACAGGCTAACGCAGTATTTT. Its translation is CASRSDRLTQYF.

The CDR3 spells CAWSYPRGRDEKLFF. The CDR3 bases are TGTGCCTGGAGTTATCCTCGGGGGAGGGATGAAAAACTGTTTTTT. The chain employs TRBV30 and TRBJ1-4, with D perhaps TRBD1 (5 bases). The CDR3 sequence is 15 residues long. Germline V gene sequence: CDR1 GTSNPN, CDR2 SVGIG (reference sequence). Trimming removed 2 bases at V and 6 bases at J, with 16 bases between.

In its sample, this clone was seen once. The chain has TRBV19 and TRBJ2-7; D ambiguous. Germline V gene lookup returns CDR1 LNHDA and CDR2 SQIVND (reference sequence). With 5 bases removed from V and 3 bases from J, the gap between germline ends came to 17 bases. The CDR3 is 15 amino acids. The CDR3 spells CASSPPGSLLYEQYF. The CDR3 nucleotides read TGTGCCAGTAGTCCCCCGGGTAGCCTCCTCTACGAGCAGTACTTC. The full variable domain, its missing parts supplied by reference TRBV19 and TRBJ2-7, is DGGITQSPKYLFRKEGQNVTLSCEQNLNHDAMYWYRQDPGQGLRLIYYSQIVNDFQKGDIAEGYSVSREKKESFPLTVTSAQKNPTAFYLCASSPPGSLLYEQYFGPGTRLTVT.

The chain links TRBV5-5 to TRBJ2-5; D gene unclear. This CDR3 region has 15 residues. V dropped 2 bases and J dropped 5 bases, with 16 bases sitting between them. The germline gives CDR1 SGHKS, CDR2 YYEKEE (reference sequence). DNA for the CDR3: TGTGCCAGCAGCTTTTCCCCCCTCCTCGGGGAGACCCAGTACTTC. Its protein is CASSFSPLLGETQYF.

The chain joins TRBV6-5 to TRBJ1-2; TRBD1 might be the D (5 bases). V was cut by 1 base and J by 3 bases, with 15 bases left in between. This CDR3 contains 16 residues. The germline V gene has CDR1 MNHEY and CDR2 SVGAGI. The DNA of the CDR3 is TGTGCCAGCAGTTACTGGGGCCAGGGCCCTTACTATGGCTACACCTTC. It specifies CASSYWGQGPYYGYTF.